This T cell receptor beta chain emerged from a study of Ad26.COV2.S vaccination and SARS-CoV-2 variants. Libraries were prepared by immunoSEQ multiplex PCR; TCRdb keeps only in-frame clonotypes and omits some of them. This sample yields some 460,000 clones, of which 80% to 90% are seen a single time; under 2% belongs to the top ten. The study, taken as a whole, reports: TCR breadth and depth analyses may have underestimated total T cell responses.

This CDR3 region has 14 residues. CDR1 SNHLY and CDR2 FYNNEI come from the germline V gene. Trimming removed 6 bases from V and 5 bases from J; junction bases left unmatched: 9. Comment on this clone: Its antigen is unknown.

Treatment denoted: roughly 19 received Ad26.COV2.S at low or high dose, single or two shots; several received placebo; per-sample allocation not given. All samples were drawn on day 63, counting from the first vaccine or placebo injection. The sequence was collected from a person aged 18 to 65 who received the Ad26.COV2.S COVID-19 vaccine or a placebo. The gene calls are TRBV2 and TRBJ1-1; 7 bases line up with TRBD1. Sequences were derived from peripheral blood, sampled in a trial of Ad26.COV2.S vaccine versus placebo. CDR3 residues: CASRPGTVGTEAFF. DNA of the CDR3: TGTGCCAGCAGGCCCGGGACAGTAGGAACTGAAGCTTTCTTT.